This record looks at one T cell receptor (beta chain) sequence and its context. Its antigen is currently unknown. Given the absence of the conserved phenylalanine or tryptophan at the CDR3 end, a read error is likely. With molecular barcodes, quantitative 5'-RACE was used to make the TCR beta libraries. TCRdb used MiXCR to reprocess the 5' RACE reads, holding one entry per CDR3 protein. Counted here are about 150,000 distinct CDR3 sequences, roughly an eighth occurring once; the ten biggest clones make up approximately 4%. CDR1 is LGHDT and CDR2 is YNNKEL in the germline V gene (reference sequence). This CDR3 is 15 amino acids long. V gave up 4 bases and J gave up 6 bases; unmatched junction bases: 9. This sample was taken from a study of CD8 T cells in ankylosing spondylitis. Study conclusions and caveats: Disease-linked clones reportedly concentrated significantly in matched ankylosing spondylitis synovial fluid. Disease-linked clones were CD8+ and relatively rare in peripheral blood. Prior work had noted some motif variants in reactive arthritis blood and synovial fluid.

The sample comprised blood, either unsorted or a sorted T cell fraction (not recorded which). The chain combines TRBV3-1 with TRBJ2-1, with 7 bases aligning to TRBD2. The source is a female donor with ankylosing spondylitis or in good health (not recorded which). The CDR3 bases are TGTGCCAGCAGCCCTCCAGCGGGACTATCCAATGAGCAGTTCATC. Translating it yields CASSPPAGLSNEQFI.